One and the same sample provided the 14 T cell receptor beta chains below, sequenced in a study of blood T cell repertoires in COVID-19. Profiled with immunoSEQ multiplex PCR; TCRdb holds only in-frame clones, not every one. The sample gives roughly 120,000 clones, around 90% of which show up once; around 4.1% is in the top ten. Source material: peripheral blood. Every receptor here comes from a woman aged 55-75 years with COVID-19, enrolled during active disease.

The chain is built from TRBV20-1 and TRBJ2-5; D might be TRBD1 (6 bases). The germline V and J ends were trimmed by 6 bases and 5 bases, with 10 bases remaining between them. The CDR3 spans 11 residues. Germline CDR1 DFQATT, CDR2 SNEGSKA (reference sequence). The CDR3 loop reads CSAHREETQYF. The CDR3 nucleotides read TGCAGTGCGCACAGGGAGGAGACCCAGTACTTC.

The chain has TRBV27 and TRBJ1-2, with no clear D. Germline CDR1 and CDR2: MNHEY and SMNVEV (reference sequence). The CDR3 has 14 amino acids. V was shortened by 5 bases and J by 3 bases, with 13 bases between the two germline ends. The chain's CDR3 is CASSPPGRYYGYTF. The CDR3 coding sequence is TGTGCCAGCAGTCCCCCCGGGAGATACTATGGCTACACCTTC.

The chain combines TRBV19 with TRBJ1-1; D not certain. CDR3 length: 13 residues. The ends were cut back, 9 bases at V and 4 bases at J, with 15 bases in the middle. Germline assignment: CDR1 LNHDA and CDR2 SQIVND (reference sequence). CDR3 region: CASLAGVGTEAFF. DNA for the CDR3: TGTGCCAGCCTGGCCGGGGTGGGCACTGAAGCTTTCTTT.

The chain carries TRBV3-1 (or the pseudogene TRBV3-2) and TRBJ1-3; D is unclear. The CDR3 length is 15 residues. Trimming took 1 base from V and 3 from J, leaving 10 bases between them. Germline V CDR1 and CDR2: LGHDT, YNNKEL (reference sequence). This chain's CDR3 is CASSQVGGFGNTIYF. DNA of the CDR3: TGTGCCAGCAGCCAAGTCGGAGGGTTTGGAAACACCATATATTTT.

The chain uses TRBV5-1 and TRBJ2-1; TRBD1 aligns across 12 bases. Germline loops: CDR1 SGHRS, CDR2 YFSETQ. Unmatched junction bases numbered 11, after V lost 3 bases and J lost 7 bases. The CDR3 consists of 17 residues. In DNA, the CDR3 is TGCGCCAGCAGCTCGACCCCCGGGACAGGGGGCTTGAATGAGCAGTTCTTC. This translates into CASSSTPGTGGLNEQFF.

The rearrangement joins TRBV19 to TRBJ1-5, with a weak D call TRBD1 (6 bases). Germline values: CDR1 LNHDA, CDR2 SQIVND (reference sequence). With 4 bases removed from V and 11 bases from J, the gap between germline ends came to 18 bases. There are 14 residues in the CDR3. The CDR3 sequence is CASSKDRDIGSQHF. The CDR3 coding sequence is TGTGCCAGTAGTAAAGACCGGGACATCGGGTCCCAGCATTTT. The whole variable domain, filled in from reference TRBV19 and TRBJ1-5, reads DGGITQSPKYLFRKEGQNVTLSCEQNLNHDAMYWYRQDPGQGLRLIYYSQIVNDFQKGDIAEGYSVSREKKESFPLTVTSAQKNPTAFYLCASSKDRDIGSQHFGDGTRLSIL.

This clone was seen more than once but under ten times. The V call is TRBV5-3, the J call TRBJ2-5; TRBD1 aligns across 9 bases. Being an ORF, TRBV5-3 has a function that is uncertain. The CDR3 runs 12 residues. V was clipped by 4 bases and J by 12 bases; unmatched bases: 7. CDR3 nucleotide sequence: TGTGCCAGAAGCGGGGACAGGGCGGTCGAGTACTTC. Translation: CARSGDRAVEYF.

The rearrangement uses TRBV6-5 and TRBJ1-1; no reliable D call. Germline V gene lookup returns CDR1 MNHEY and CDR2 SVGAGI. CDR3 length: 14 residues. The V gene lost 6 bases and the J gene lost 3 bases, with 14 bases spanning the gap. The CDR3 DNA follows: TGTGCCAGCAGAAATACGGGCGGGTACACTGAAGCTTTCTTT. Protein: CASRNTGGYTEAFF.

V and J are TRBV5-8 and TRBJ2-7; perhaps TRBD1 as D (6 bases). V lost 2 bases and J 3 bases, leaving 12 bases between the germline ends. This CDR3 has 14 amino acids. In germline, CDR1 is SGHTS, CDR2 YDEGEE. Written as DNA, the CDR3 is TGTGCCAGCAGCTTATTTGTCAGGGGCTACGAGCAGTACTTC. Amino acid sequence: CASSLFVRGYEQYF.

The CDR3 sequence: CASSKIPDGRQGHQPQHF. CDR3 DNA sequence: TGTGCCAGCAGCAAAATTCCCGACGGCCGACAGGGACATCAGCCCCAGCATTTT. The rearrangement links TRBV21-1 to TRBJ1-5; the DNA was not used to check the table's D call, TRBD1. TRBV21-1 is an annotated pseudogene. The CDR3 spans 18 residues.

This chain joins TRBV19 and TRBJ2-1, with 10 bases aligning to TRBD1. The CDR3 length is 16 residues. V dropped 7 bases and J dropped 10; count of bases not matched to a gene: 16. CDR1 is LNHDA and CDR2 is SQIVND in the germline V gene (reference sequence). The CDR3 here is CASTSAGTGALKEQFF. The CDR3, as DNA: TGTGCCAGTACCTCAGCCGGGACAGGGGCTTTAAAGGAGCAGTTCTTC. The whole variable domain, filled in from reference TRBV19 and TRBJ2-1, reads DGGITQSPKYLFRKEGQNVTLSCEQNLNHDAMYWYRQDPGQGLRLIYYSQIVNDFQKGDIAEGYSVSREKKESFPLTVTSAQKNPTAFYLCASTSAGTGALKEQFFGPGTRLTVL.

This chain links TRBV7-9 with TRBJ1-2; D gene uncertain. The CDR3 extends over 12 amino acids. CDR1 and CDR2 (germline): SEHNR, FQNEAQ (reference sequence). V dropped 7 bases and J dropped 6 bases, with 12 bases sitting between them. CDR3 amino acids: CASTRSEDGYTF. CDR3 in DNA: TGTGCCAGCACCCGGTCCGAGGATGGCTACACCTTC.

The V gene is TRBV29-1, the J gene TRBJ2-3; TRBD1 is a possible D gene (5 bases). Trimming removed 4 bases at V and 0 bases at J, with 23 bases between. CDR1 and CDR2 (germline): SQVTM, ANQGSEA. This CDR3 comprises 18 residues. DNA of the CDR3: TGCAGCGTTGTAGGTGTCTTAAAGTCTGGACATAGCACAGATACGCAGTATTTT. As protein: CSVVGVLKSGHSTDTQYF.

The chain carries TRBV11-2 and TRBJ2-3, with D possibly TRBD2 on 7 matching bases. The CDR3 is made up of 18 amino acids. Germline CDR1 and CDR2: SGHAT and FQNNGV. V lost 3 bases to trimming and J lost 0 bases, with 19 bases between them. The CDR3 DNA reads TGTGCCAGCAGCTTGAAGGATGGGGGGGGCCCTAGCACAGATACGCAGTATTTT. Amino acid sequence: CASSLKDGGGPSTDTQYF. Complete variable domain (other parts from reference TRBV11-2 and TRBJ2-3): EAGVAQSPRYKIIEKRQSVAFWCNPISGHATLYWYQQILGQGPKLLIQFQNNGVVDDSQLPKDRFSAERLKGVDSTLKIQPAKLEDSAVYLCASSLKDGGGPSTDTQYFGPGTRLTVL.